The clone carrying this TCR beta chain showed up just a few times. What it binds is unknown. These data originate in a study of regulatory T cells in long-lasting Graves disease. At the level of the study: A definition of persistent Graves' disease required over 5 years of antithyroid drugs plus positive TSH receptor antibodies.

Time point here: persistent/refractory GD, antithyroid drugs over 5 years with positive TRAb. PBMC RNA was the source of the TCR library. Patients came from an endocrinology department in Xi'an, China. Arm-PCR of CDR3 regions and iRepertoire HTBI primers were the basis on which TCR beta libraries were built. TCRdb redid the calling of the multiplex PCR reads with MiXCR, one entry per CDR3 protein. The top ten hold around three fifths of the sample, which has about 300,000 distinct CDR3 sequences, approximately 20% seen once. Whole-study findings and limits: Preferential use of TRBV28, TRBJ1-2 and TRBJ2-5 was seen in persistent disease. Those with persistent Graves' had less TCR diversity than newly diagnosed patients.

CDR3 length: 14 residues. V gave up 6 bases and J gave up 2 bases, with 10 bases separating them. Germline values: CDR1 SNHLY, CDR2 FYNNEI. The sample here was peripheral blood mononuclear cells (PBMCs), taken when the disease was refractory, from a patient treated with antithyroid drugs. The chain recombines TRBV2 with TRBJ2-2; D is undetermined. This receptor was obtained from a female donor with Graves disease. CDR3 DNA: TGTGCCAGCAGGGTACAGTTTAACACCGGGGAGCTGTTTTTT. Amino acids: CASRVQFNTGELFF. Looking up the rest from reference TRBV2 and TRBJ2-2 gives the full variable domain: EPEVTQTPSHQVTQMGQEVILRCVPISNHLYFYWYRQILGQKVEFLVSFYNNEISEKSEIFDDQFSVERPDGSNFTLKIRSTKLEDSAMYFCASRVQFNTGELFFGEGSRLTVL.